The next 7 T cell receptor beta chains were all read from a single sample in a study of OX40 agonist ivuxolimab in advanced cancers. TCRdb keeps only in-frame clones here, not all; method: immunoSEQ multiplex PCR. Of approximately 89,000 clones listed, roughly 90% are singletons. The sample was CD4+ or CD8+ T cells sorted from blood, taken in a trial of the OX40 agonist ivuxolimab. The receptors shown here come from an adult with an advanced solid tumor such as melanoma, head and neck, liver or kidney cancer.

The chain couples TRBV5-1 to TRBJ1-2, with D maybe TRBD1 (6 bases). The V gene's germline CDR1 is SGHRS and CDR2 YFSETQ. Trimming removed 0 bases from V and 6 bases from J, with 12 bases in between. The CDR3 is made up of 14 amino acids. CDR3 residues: CASSLGPGADGYTF. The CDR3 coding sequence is TGCGCCAGCAGCTTGGGTCCGGGGGCTGATGGCTACACCTTC. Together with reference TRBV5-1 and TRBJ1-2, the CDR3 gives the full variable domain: KAGVTQTPRYLIKTRGQQVTLSCSPISGHRSVSWYQQTPGQGLQFLFEYFSETQRNKGNFPGRFSGRQFSNSRSEMNVSTLELGDSALYLCASSLGPGADGYTFGSGTRLTVV.

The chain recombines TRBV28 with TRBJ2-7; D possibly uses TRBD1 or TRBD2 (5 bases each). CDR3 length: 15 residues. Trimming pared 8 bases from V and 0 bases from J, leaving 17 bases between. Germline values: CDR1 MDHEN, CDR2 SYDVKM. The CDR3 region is CASGFGAARSYEQYF. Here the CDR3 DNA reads TGTGCCAGCGGGTTCGGGGCGGCCCGCTCCTACGAGCAGTACTTC. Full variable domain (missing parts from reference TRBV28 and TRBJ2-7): DVKVTQSSRYLVKRTGEKVFLECVQDMDHENMFWYRQDPGLGLRLIYFSYDVKMKEKGDIPEGYSVSREKKERFSLILESASTNQTSMYLCASGFGAARSYEQYFGPGTRLTVT.

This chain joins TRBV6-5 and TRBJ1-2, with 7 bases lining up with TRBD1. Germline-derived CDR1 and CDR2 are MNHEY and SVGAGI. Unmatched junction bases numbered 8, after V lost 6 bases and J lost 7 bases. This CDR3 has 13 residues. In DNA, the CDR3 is TGTGCCAGCAGCTACGGGACAGTTGCTGGCTACACCTTC. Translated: CASSYGTVAGYTF.

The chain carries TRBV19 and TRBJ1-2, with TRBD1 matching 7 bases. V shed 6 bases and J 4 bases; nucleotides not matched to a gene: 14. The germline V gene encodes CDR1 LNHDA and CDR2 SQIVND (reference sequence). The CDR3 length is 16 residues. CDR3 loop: CASSGGGGTALYGYTF. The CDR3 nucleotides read TGTGCCAGTAGCGGGGGAGGGGGCACCGCGCTCTATGGCTACACCTTC.

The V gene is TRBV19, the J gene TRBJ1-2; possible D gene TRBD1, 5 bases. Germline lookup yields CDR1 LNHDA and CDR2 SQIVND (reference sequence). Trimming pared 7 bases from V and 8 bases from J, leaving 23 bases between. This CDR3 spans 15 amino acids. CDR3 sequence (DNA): TGTGCCAGTAATCTTTCCGGGGCCGTCAGGGTCGGCTACACCTTC. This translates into CASNLSGAVRVGYTF.

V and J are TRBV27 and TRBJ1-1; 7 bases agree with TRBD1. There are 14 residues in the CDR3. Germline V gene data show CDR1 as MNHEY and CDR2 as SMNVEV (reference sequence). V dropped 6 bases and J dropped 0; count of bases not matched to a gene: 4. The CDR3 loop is CASSRDSVNTEAFF. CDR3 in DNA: TGTGCCAGCAGCCGGGACAGTGTGAACACTGAAGCTTTCTTT.

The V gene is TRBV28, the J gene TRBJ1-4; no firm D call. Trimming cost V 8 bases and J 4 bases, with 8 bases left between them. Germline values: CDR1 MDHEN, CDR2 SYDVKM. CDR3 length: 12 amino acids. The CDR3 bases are TGTGCCAGCGGGGTTTATAATGAAAAACTGTTTTTT. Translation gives CASGVYNEKLFF.